Listed below are T cell receptor beta chains from one sample, sequenced in a study of molecular identifiers for immune sequencing clone quantification. TCRdb itself ran the PCR reads through MiXCR, one entry per CDR3 protein. Of about 630,000 distinct CDR3 sequences detected, roughly 27% appear once; the ten largest clones hold about 0.84%. The sequenced material came from naive CD8+ T cells from blood, with Jurkat cell RNA spiked in. These receptors originate from a human donor in good health. Some libraries in this study had Jurkat cell RNA spiked in. Each CDR3 is given with its conserved first and last residue. A D gene is named only where the DNA matches it firmly. For some rows the clone size is stated as once, few or many, or as a class when expanded; others skip it.

abundance	d_gene	v_gene	j_gene	CDR3aa	CDR3nt
-	-	TRBV27	TRBJ2-7	CASSGVGGQSYEQYF	TGTGCCAGCAGTGGGGTGGGGGGACAGTCCTACGAGCAGTACTTC
many	-	TRBV20-1	TRBJ2-7	CSARGLYYEQYF	TGCAGTGCTAGAGGGCTCTACTACGAGCAGTACTTC
few	-	TRBV20-1	TRBJ1-6	CSARVTGSSYNSPLHF	TGCAGTGCTAGAGTAACAGGGAGCTCCTATAATTCACCCCTCCACTTT
few	-	TRBV30	TRBJ1-3	CAWSDLRAGNTIYF	TGTGCCTGGAGTGACCTAAGAGCAGGAAACACCATATATTTT
many	-	TRBV7-9	TRBJ2-3	CASSLKSTSTDTQYF	TGTGCCAGCAGCTTGAAATCAACTAGCACAGATACGCAGTATTTT
few	TRBD1	TRBV13	TRBJ2-2	CASNSGTGETGELFF	TGTGCCAGCAACTCCGGGACAGGGGAAACCGGGGAGCTGTTTTTT
-	TRBD2	TRBV20-1	TRBJ2-3	CSAPSGRASDTQYF	TGCAGTGCCCCTAGCGGGAGGGCATCGGATACGCAGTATTTT
many	-	TRBV28	TRBJ1-3	CASRKQTGNTIYF	TGTGCCAGCAGGAAACAGACTGGAAACACCATATATTTT
few	TRBD2	TRBV6-2/TRBV6-3	TRBJ2-7	CASSPPPGLADLRSYEQYF	TGTGCCAGCAGCCCGCCGCCGGGACTAGCGGACCTCCGCTCCTACGAGCAGTACTTC
few	TRBD2	TRBV19	TRBJ2-7	CASSSGRAREQYF	TGTGCCAGTAGTAGCGGGAGGGCCCGCGAGCAGTACTTC
many	-	TRBV29-1	TRBJ2-2	CSVRARGELFF	TGCAGCGTCCGCGCTCGCGGGGAGCTGTTTTTT
many	TRBD1	TRBV4-3	TRBJ2-7	CASSQEWTGGVGSYEQYF	TGCGCCAGCAGCCAAGAATGGACAGGGGGCGTCGGCTCCTACGAGCAGTACTTC
-	-	TRBV19	TRBJ1-1	CASSISAGANTEAFF	TGTGCCAGTAGTATATCCGCGGGCGCGAATACTGAAGCTTTCTTT
few	TRBD1	TRBV12-3/TRBV12-4	TRBJ2-5	CASSPGRGQETRYF	TGTGCCAGCAGCCCCGGTAGGGGGCAAGAGACCCGGTACTTC
few	TRBD2	TRBV5-6	TRBJ2-3	CASSQRGLAGGYATQYF	TGTGCCAGCAGCCAAAGAGGACTAGCGGGGGGGTACGCTACGCAGTATTTT
-	TRBD2	TRBV4-1	TRBJ2-3	CASRQDGLAGLATDTQYF	TGCGCCAGCCGCCAAGATGGCCTAGCGGGGCTGGCAACAGATACGCAGTATTTT
few	TRBD1	TRBV12-5	TRBJ1-4	CASGLVTDRGEKLFF	TGTGCTAGTGGTTTGGTAACGGACAGGGGTGAAAAACTGTTTTTT
many	-	TRBV20-1	TRBJ2-3	CSTTPPSTDTQYF	TGCAGCACGACTCCTCCTTCCACAGATACGCAGTATTTT
few	TRBD2	TRBV7-9	TRBJ2-7	CASSAAGLPYEQYF	TGTGCCAGCAGCGCGGCGGGACTACCGTACGAGCAGTACTTC
few	TRBD1	TRBV27	TRBJ2-7	CASTRIFGTGPMEQYF	TGTGCCAGCACCCGGATTTTCGGGACAGGGCCTATGGAGCAGTACTTC
many	-	TRBV27	TRBJ1-1	CASRWAVNTEAFF	TGTGCCAGCAGGTGGGCAGTAAACACTGAAGCTTTCTTT
-	TRBD1	TRBV27	TRBJ1-1	CASSPLPLQGAQDTEAFF	TGTGCCAGCAGTCCACTCCCCTTACAGGGGGCGCAGGACACTGAAGCTTTCTTT
few	TRBD2	TRBV20-1	TRBJ2-1	CSARTSGTLRGYEQFF	TGCAGTGCAAGGACTAGCGGGACTCTGAGGGGCTATGAGCAGTTCTTC
many	-	TRBV7-2	TRBJ2-1	CASSHDRSSYNEQFF	TGTGCCAGCAGTCACGACAGGAGCTCCTACAATGAGCAGTTCTTC
many	TRBD1	TRBV20-1	TRBJ1-5	CSARRRTGTGGQPQHF	TGCAGTGCTAGACGCCGTACCGGGACAGGTGGTCAGCCCCAGCATTTT
many	TRBD2	TRBV7-9	TRBJ2-7	CASTNPGGGYEQYF	TGTGCCAGCACCAACCCGGGAGGCGGCTACGAGCAGTACTTC
few	-	TRBV6-5	TRBJ1-1	CASSYSGLGAEAFF	TGTGCCAGCAGTTACTCGGGGTTGGGGGCTGAAGCTTTCTTT
many	-	TRBV5-1	TRBJ1-2	CASRDDTYYYGYTF	TGCGCCAGCAGGGACGACACGTACTACTATGGCTACACCTTC
few	-	TRBV6-2/TRBV6-3	TRBJ2-7	CASSQGNDRYEQYF	TGTGCCAGCAGTCAAGGAAACGACAGATACGAGCAGTACTTC
-	-	TRBV9	TRBJ1-1	CASSVATAGRAAFF	TGTGCCAGCAGCGTAGCTACGGCCGGGCGTGCCGCTTTCTTT
-	TRBD2	TRBV25-1	TRBJ2-7	CASSGGLVYEQYF	TGTGCCAGCAGTGGGGGACTAGTCTACGAGCAGTACTTC
many	TRBD2	TRBV20-1	TRBJ2-3	CSARRREGSTDTQYF	TGCAGTGCTAGGAGGCGGGAGGGGAGCACAGATACGCAGTATTTT